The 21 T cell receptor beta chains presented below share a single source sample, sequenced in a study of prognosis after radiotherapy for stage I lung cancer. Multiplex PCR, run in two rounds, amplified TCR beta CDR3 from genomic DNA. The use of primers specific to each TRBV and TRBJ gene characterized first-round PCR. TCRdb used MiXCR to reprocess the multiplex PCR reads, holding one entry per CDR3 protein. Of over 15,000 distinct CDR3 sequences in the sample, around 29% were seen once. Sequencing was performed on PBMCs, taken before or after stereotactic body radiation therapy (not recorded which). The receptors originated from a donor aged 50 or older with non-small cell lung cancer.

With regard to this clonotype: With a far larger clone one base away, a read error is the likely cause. DNA of the CDR3: TGCAGTGTTAGCGGGGGGTACGGGGACCTCAATGAGCAGTTCTTC. Translated, it gives CSVSGGYGDLNEQFF. This chain links TRBV20-1 with TRBJ2-5; 10 bases are a match to TRBD2. The end of the DNA fits TRBJ2-1 better, so the J call may be wrong. There are 15 residues in the CDR3. The germline CDR1 and CDR2 sequences are DFQATT and SNEGSKA (reference sequence).

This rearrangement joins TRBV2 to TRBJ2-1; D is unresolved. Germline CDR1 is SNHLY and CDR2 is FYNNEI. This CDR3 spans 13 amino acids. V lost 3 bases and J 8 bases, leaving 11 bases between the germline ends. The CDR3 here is CASSDWQSDEQFF. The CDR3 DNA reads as TGTGCCAGCAGTGATTGGCAGTCAGATGAGCAGTTCTTC.

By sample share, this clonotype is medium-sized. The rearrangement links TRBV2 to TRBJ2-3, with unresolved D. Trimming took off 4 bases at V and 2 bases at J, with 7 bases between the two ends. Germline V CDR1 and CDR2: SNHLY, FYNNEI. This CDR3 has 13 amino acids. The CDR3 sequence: CASSGVLTDTQYF. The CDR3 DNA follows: TGTGCCAGCAGTGGGGTTCTCACAGATACGCAGTATTTT.

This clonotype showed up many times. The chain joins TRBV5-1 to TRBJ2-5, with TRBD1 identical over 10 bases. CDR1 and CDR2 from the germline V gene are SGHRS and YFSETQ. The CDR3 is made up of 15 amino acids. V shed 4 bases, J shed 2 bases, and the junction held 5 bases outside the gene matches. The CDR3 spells CASSTTGGTQETQYF. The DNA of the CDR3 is TGCGCCAGCAGCACGACAGGGGGCACTCAAGAGACCCAGTACTTC.

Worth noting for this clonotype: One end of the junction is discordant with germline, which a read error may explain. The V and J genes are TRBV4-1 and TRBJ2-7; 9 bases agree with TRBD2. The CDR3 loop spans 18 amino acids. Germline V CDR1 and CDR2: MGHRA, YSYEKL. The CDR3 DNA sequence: TGCACCAGCATCCCCGACGCAAGGACCAGCGGGAGGTCCTACGAGCAGTACTTC. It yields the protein CTSIPDARTSGRSYEQYF.

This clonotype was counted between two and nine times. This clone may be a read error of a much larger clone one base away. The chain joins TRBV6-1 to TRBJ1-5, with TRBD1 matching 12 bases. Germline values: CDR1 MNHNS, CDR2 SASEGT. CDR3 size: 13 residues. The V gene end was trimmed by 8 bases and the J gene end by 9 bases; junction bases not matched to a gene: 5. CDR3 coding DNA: TGTGCCAGCGGCCGGGACAGGGGGCGGCCCCAGCATTTT. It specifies CASGRDRGRPQHF.

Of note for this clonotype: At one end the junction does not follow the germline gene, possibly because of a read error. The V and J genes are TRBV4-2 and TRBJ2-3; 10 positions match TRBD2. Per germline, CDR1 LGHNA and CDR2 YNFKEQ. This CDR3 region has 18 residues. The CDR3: CASRQDPGTSEGADTQYF. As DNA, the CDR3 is TGTGCCAGCAGACAAGATCCCGGGACTAGCGAGGGGGCAGATACGCAGTATTTT.

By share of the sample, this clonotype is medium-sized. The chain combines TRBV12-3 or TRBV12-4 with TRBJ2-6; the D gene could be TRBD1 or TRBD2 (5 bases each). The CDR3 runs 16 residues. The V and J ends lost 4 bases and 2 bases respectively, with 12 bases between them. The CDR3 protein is CASSSGTRAGANVLTF. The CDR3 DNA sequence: TGTGCCAGCAGTTCAGGGACGAGGGCTGGGGCCAACGTCCTGACTTTC.

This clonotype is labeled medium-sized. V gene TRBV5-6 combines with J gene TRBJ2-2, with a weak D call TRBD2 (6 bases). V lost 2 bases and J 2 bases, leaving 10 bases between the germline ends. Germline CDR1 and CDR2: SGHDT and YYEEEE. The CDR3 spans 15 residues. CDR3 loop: CASSLVLANTGELFF. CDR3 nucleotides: TGTGCCAGCAGCTTAGTACTAGCTAACACCGGGGAGCTGTTTTTT.

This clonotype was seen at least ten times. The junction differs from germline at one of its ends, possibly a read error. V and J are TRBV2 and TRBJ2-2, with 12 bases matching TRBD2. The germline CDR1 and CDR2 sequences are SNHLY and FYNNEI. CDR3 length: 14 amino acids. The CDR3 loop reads CASRTSGKSGELFF. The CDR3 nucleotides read TGCGCCAGCAGGACTAGCGGGAAATCCGGGGAGCTGTTTTTT.

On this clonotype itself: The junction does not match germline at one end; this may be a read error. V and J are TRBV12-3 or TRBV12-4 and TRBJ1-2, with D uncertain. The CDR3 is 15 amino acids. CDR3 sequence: CASSLRSVAGYGYAF. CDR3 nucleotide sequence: TGTGCCAGCAGTTTACGGTCAGTGGCAGGCTATGGCTACGCCTTC.

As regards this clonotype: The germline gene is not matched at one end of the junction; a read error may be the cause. CDR3 protein: CATNGGQGVNQQFF. DNA for the CDR3: TGTGCCACCAATGGGGGACAGGGCGTCAATCAGCAGTTCTTC. The V call is TRBV6-1, the J call TRBJ2-1; 9 bases fit TRBD1. The CDR3 sequence is 14 residues long. Germline CDR1 reads MNHNS; CDR2 reads SASEGT.

The CDR3 region is CASSQTSGSMHEQYF. The DNA for the CDR3 is TGCGCCAGCAGCCAGACTAGCGGTAGTATGCATGAGCAGTACTTC. The chain carries TRBV5-1 and TRBJ2-7; TRBD2 aligns across 9 bases. V lost 4 bases, J lost 7 bases, and 12 bases stayed unmatched. Germline assignment: CDR1 SGHRS and CDR2 YFSETQ. The CDR3 has 15 amino acids. Combining the CDR3 with reference TRBV5-1 and TRBJ2-7 gives the whole variable domain KAGVTQTPRYLIKTRGQQVTLSCSPISGHRSVSWYQQTPGQGLQFLFEYFSETQRNKGNFPGRFSGRQFSNSRSEMNVSTLELGDSALYLCASSQTSGSMHEQYFGPGTRLTVT.

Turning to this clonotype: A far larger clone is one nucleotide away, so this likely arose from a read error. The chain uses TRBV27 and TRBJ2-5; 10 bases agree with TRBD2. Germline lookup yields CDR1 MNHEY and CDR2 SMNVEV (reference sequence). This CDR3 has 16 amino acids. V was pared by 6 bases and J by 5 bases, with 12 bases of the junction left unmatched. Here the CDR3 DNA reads TGTGCCAGCAGCTTCGCGCTCCCAGCGGGAGGGGAGACCCAGTACTTC. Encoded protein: CASSFALPAGGETQYF.

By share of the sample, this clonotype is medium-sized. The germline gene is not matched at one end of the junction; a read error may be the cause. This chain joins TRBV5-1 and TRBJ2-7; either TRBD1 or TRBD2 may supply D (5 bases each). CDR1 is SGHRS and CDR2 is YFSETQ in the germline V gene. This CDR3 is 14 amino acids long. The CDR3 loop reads CASSEGPSSYEQYF. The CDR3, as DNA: TGTGCCAGCAGCGAGGGGCCGAGCTCCTACGAGCAGTACTTC. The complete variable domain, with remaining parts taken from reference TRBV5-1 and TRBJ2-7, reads KAGVTQTPRYLIKTRGQQVTLSCSPISGHRSVSWYQQTPGQGLQFLFEYFSETQRNKGNFPGRFSGRQFSNSRSEMNVSTLELGDSALYLCASSEGPSSYEQYFGPGTRLTVT.

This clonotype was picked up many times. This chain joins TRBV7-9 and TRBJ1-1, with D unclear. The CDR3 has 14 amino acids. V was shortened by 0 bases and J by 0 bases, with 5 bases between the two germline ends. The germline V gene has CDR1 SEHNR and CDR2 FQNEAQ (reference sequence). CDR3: CASSLAPMNTEAFF. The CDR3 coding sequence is TGTGCCAGCAGCTTAGCGCCGATGAACACTGAAGCTTTCTTT.

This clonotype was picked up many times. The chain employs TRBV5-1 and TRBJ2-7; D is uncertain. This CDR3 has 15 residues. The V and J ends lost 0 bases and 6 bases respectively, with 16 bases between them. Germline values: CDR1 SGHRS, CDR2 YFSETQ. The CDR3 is CASSLGDAVGVEQYF. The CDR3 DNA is TGCGCCAGCAGCTTGGGGGATGCGGTGGGTGTCGAGCAGTACTTC.

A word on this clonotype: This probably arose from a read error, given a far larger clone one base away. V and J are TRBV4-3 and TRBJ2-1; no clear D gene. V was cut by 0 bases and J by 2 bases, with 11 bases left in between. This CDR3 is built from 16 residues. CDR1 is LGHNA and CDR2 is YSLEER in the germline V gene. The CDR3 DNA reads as TGCGCCAGCAGCCAAGAGTCGGAATATCCCTACAATGAGCAGTTCTTC. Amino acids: CASSQESEYPYNEQFF.

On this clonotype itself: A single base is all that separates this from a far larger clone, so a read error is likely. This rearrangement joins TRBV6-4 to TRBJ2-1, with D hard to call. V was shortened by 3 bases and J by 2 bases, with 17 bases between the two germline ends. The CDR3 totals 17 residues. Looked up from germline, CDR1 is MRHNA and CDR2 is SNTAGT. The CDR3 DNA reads TGTGCCAGCAGTGAAATCTGTCTAGATACTACCTACAATGAGCAGTTCTTC. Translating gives CASSEICLDTTYNEQFF.

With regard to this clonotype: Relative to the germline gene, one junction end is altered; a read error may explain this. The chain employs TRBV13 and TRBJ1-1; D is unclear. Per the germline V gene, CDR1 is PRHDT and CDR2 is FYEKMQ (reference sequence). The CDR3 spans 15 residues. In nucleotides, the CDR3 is TGTGCCAGCAGCTTAGAGCTTCAGGAGAACACTGAGGCTTTCTTT. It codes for CASSLELQENTEAFF.

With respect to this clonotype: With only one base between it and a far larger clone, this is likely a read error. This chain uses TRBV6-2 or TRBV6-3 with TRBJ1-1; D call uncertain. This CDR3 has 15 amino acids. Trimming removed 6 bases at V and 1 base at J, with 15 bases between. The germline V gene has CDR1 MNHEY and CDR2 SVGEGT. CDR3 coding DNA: TGTGCCAGCAGCACCGTGACGGCTCCGAACACTGAAGCTTTCTTT. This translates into CASSTVTAPNTEAFF.